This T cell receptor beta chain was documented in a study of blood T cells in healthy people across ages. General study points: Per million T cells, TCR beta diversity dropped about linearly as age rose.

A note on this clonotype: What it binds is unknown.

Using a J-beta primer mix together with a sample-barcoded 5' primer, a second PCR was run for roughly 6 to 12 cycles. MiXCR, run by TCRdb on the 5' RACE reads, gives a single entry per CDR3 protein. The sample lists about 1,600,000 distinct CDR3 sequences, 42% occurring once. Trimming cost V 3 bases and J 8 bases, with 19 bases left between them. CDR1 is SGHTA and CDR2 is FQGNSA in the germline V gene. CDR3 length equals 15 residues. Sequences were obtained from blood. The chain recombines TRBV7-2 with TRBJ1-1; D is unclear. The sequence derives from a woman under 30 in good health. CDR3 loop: CASSFRSPVGTEAFF. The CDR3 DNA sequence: TGTGCCAGCAGCTTTAGGTCCCCCGTTGGAACCGAAGCTTTCTTT.